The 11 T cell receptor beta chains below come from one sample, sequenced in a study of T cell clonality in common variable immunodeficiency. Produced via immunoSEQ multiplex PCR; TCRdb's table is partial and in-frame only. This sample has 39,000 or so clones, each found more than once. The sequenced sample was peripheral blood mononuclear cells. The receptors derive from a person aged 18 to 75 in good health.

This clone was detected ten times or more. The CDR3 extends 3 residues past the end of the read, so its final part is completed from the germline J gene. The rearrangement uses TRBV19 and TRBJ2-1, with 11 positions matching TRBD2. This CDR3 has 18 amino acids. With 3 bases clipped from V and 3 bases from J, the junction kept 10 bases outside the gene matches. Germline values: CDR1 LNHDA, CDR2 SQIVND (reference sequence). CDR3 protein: CASSISRLAGTFYNEQFF. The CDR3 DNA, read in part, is TGTGCCAGTAGTATTTCCCGACTAGCGGGAACCTTCTACAATGAG.

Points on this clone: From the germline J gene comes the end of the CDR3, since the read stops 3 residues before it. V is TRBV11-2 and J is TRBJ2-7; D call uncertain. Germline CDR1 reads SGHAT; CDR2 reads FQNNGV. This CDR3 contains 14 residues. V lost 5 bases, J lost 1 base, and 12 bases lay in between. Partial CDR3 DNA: TGTGCCAGCAGCCCCCAGACTCTTTCCTACGAG. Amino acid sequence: CASSPQTLSYE. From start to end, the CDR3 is CASSPQTLSYEQYF.

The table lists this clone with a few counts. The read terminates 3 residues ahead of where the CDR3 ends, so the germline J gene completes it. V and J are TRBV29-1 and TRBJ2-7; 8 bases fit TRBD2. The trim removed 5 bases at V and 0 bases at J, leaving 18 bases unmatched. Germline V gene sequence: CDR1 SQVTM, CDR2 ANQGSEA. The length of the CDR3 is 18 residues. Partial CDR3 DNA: TGCAGCGTTCAGATAAGCAGGGCTAGCGGGCCCTCCTCCTACGAG. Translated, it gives CSVQISRASGPSSYE. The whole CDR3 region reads CSVQISRASGPSSYEQYF.

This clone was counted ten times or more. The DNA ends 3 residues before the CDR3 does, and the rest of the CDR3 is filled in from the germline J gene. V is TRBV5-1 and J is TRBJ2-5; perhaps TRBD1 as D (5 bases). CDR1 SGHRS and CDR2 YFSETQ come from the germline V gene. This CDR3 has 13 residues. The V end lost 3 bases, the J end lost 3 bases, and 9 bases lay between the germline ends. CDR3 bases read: TGCGCCAGCAGCTCACAGGTAAAAGAGACC. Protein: CASSSQVKET. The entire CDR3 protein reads CASSSQVKETQYF. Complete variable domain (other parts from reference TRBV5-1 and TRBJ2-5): KAGVTQTPRYLIKTRGQQVTLSCSPISGHRSVSWYQQTPGQGLQFLFEYFSETQRNKGNFPGRFSGRQFSNSRSEMNVSTLELGDSALYLCASSSQVKETQYFGPGTRLLVL.

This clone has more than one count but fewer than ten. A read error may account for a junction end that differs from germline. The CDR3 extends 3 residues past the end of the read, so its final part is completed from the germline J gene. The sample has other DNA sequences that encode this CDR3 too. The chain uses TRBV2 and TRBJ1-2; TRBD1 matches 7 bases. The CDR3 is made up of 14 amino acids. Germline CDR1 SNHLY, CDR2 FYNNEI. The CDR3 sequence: CASSLGTANYGYTF. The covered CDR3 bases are TGTGCCAGCAGTTTAGGGACAGCTAACTATGGG.

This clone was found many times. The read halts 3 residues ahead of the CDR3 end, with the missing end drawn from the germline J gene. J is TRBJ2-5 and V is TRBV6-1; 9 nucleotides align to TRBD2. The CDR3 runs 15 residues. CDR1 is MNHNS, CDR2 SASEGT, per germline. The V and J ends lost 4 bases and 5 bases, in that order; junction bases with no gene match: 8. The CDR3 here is CASSGGAGGSETQYF. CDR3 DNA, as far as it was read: TGTGCCAGCAGTGGAGGAGCGGGAGGTAGCGAGACC.

CDR3 DNA (partial): TGCGCCAGCAGCGACACTAGCGGGATGCGGAATGAG. It translates to CASSDTSGMRNE. In full, the CDR3 reads CASSDTSGMRNEQFF. The chain links TRBV5-1 to TRBJ2-1; the match to TRBD2 covers 10 bases. The read ends 3 residues before the CDR3 terminus; that terminus is restored from the germline J gene. The CDR3 sequence is 15 residues long. CDR1 and CDR2 from the germline V gene are SGHRS and YFSETQ. Trimming removed 4 bases from V and 7 bases from J; junction bases left unmatched: 8.

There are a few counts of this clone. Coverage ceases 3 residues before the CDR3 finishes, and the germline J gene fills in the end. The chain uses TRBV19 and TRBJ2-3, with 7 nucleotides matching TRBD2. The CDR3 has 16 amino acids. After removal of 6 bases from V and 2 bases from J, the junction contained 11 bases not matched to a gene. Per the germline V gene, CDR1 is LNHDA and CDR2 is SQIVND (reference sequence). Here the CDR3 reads CASSRAGVSNTDTQYF. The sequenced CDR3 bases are TGTGCCAGTAGCAGGGCGGGGGTTTCTAACACAGATACG.

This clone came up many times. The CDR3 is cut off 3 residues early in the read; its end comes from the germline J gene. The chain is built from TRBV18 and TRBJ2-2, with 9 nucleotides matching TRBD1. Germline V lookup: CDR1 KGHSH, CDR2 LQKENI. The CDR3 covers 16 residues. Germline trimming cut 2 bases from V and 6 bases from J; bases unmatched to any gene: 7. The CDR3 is CASSPIGQGNPGELFF. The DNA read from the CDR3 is TGTGCCAGCTCACCAATTGGACAGGGGAATCCCGGGGAG.

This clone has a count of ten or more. The CDR3 DNA, read in part, is TGTGCCAGCAGCCAAGGCCAGATCAACCGCTACAATGAG. It is translated as CASSQGQINRYNE. The whole CDR3 is CASSQGQINRYNEQFF. The chain recombines TRBV14 with TRBJ2-1, with D unclear. Read data end 3 residues before the CDR3 end; the end is taken from the germline J gene. CDR3 length: 16 amino acids. The germline V and J ends were trimmed by 1 base and 3 bases, with 13 bases remaining between them. Per the germline V gene, CDR1 is SGHDN and CDR2 is FVKESK.

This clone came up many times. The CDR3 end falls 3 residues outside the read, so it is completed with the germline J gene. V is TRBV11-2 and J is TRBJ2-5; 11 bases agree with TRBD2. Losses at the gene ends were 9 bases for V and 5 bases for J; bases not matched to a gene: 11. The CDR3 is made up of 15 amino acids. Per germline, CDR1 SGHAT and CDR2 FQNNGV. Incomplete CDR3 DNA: TGTGCCAGTGCACCCTTTTTAGCGGGAGGGGAGACC. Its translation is CASAPFLAGGET. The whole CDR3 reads CASAPFLAGGETQYF.